These 16 T cell receptor beta chains came from one sample sequenced in a study of T cell responses to AZD1222 COVID-19 vaccine. Some clones are missing from TCRdb's copy, which holds only in-frame ones; the method was immunoSEQ multiplex PCR. The sample records over 130,000 clones, approximately 90% being singletons. This specimen was peripheral blood, taken 28 days after the second AZD1222 dose. These receptors originate from an adult who received the AZD1222 COVID-19 vaccine.

The chain uses TRBV27 and TRBJ2-5; 8 bases align to TRBD1. After removal of 10 bases from V and 3 bases from J, the junction contained 13 bases not matched to a gene. Looked up from germline, CDR1 is MNHEY and CDR2 is SMNVEV (reference sequence). This CDR3 is built from 15 residues. This CDR3 reads CATRGQGATEETQYF. CDR3 in DNA: TGTGCCACCAGGGGGCAGGGGGCAACCGAAGAGACCCAGTACTTC.

This rearrangement joins TRBV19 to TRBJ1-6; 7 positions agree with TRBD1. V trimming: 3 bases; J trimming: 5 bases; junction bases outside the gene matches: 10. This CDR3 comprises 17 residues. Germline V gene lookup returns CDR1 LNHDA and CDR2 SQIVND (reference sequence). The CDR3 DNA follows: TGTGCCAGTAGTATTCTTAAGGGGGCCACCGATAATTCACCCCTCCACTTT. Its translation is CASSILKGATDNSPLHF.

This clone came up once. The J gene is TRBJ1-5, the V gene TRBV6-2 or TRBV6-3, with 9 bases fitting TRBD1. CDR3 length: 16 amino acids. Germline V gene data show CDR1 as MNHEY and CDR2 as SVGEGT. After removal of 6 bases from V and 1 base from J, the junction contained 7 bases not matched to a gene. The CDR3 sequence is CASSPRGQGSNQPQHF. CDR3 nucleotides: TGTGCCAGCAGCCCCCGGGGACAGGGAAGCAATCAGCCCCAGCATTTT.

The V gene is TRBV15, the J gene TRBJ2-1, with TRBD2 matching 9 bases. CDR3 length: 17 residues. Germline CDR1 is LNHNV and CDR2 is YYDKDF (reference sequence). Germline trimming cut 4 bases from V and 8 bases from J; bases unmatched to any gene: 15. Written as DNA, the CDR3 is TGTGCCACCAGCATTATCTTCCCTGCGGGGGGGCTCGATGAGCAGTTCTTC. Its translation: CATSIIFPAGGLDEQFF.

V gene TRBV18 combines with J gene TRBJ1-1; D gene uncertain. The CDR3 length is 14 residues. Looked up from germline, CDR1 is KGHSH and CDR2 is LQKENI. Trimming stripped 2 bases from V and 1 base from J, with 8 bases between. DNA for the CDR3: TGTGCCAGCTCACCAGGAGGGAAGAACACTGAAGCTTTCTTT. This translates into CASSPGGKNTEAFF.

The chain links TRBV5-1 to TRBJ2-2; D gene ambiguous. The CDR3 runs 13 residues. The V end lost 4 bases, the J end lost 8 bases, and 12 bases lay between the germline ends. CDR1 and CDR2 from the germline V gene are SGHRS and YFSETQ. The CDR3 coding sequence is TGCGCCAGCAGCGCCGAGTTGGCGGGGGAGCTGTTTTTT. This codes for CASSAELAGELFF.

The gene calls are TRBV5-1 and TRBJ1-1, with 10 nucleotides matching TRBD1. The V gene's germline CDR1 is SGHRS and CDR2 YFSETQ. The trim removed 3 bases at V and 1 base at J, leaving 9 bases unmatched. The CDR3 totals 17 residues. CDR3 region: CASSSLKTGGQNTEAFF. CDR3 nucleotides: TGCGCCAGCAGCTCACTAAAGACAGGGGGCCAGAACACTGAAGCTTTCTTT. Variable domain in full (rest from reference TRBV5-1 and TRBJ1-1): KAGVTQTPRYLIKTRGQQVTLSCSPISGHRSVSWYQQTPGQGLQFLFEYFSETQRNKGNFPGRFSGRQFSNSRSEMNVSTLELGDSALYLCASSSLKTGGQNTEAFFGQGTRLTVV.

CDR3 sequence (DNA): TGTGCCAGCAGCATAAAGGGACAGGGTTTCCACGAGCAGTACTTC. Protein product: CASSIKGQGFHEQYF. The V gene is TRBV11-2, the J gene TRBJ2-7; TRBD1 matches 9 bases. The germline V gene has CDR1 SGHAT and CDR2 FQNNGV. The CDR3 is 15 residues long. V lost 5 bases and J lost 5; bases outside the gene matches: 10.

The chain joins TRBV30 to TRBJ1-5; 10 bases map to TRBD1. This CDR3 is built from 18 residues. J was trimmed by 2 bases and V by 0 bases; bases with no gene match: 10. Germline values: CDR1 GTSNPN, CDR2 SVGIG (reference sequence). The CDR3 loop is CAWSVKGQGKMGNQPQHF. The CDR3 DNA sequence: TGTGCCTGGAGTGTAAAGGGACAGGGGAAAATGGGCAATCAGCCCCAGCATTTT.

Only a few counts were recorded for this clone. This sample also contains other DNA sequences that code for the same CDR3. V usage is TRBV7-9 and J usage is TRBJ1-3; D remains ambiguous. V lost 4 bases, J lost 0 bases, and 10 bases lay in between. There are 15 residues in the CDR3. The germline V gene encodes CDR1 SEHNR and CDR2 FQNEAQ (reference sequence). CDR3 DNA: TGTGCCAGCAGCTCAAGAGGGAACTCTGGAAACACCATATATTTT. It codes for CASSSRGNSGNTIYF.

The V gene is TRBV15, the J gene TRBJ1-6, with 7 nucleotides matching TRBD1. The CDR3 loop spans 16 amino acids. Germline V gene sequence: CDR1 LNHNV, CDR2 YYDKDF (reference sequence). V lost 1 base and J lost 9; bases outside the gene matches: 9. The DNA of the CDR3 is TGTGCCACCAGCAGAGCTAGGGGGCGCGTCGGTTCACCCCTCCACTTT. Protein: CATSRARGRVGSPLHF.

The chain couples TRBV30 to TRBJ2-1; 8 bases line up with TRBD2. The CDR3 sequence is 17 residues long. In germline, CDR1 is GTSNPN, CDR2 SVGIG (reference sequence). The trim removed 4 bases at V and 4 bases at J, leaving 15 bases unmatched. The CDR3 protein is CAWNSGTLSPNYNEQFF. As DNA, the CDR3 is TGTGCCTGGAATAGCGGGACACTGTCCCCAAATTACAATGAGCAGTTCTTC.

J is TRBJ2-7 and V is TRBV28; the D is unclear. Germline V CDR1 and CDR2: MDHEN, SYDVKM. V lost 6 bases and J 2 bases, leaving 14 bases between the germline ends. The CDR3 runs 14 residues. The CDR3 is CASSLTTATYEQYF. CDR3 nucleotides: TGTGCCAGCAGCCTGACCACAGCTACCTACGAGCAGTACTTC. Looking up the rest from reference TRBV28 and TRBJ2-7 gives the full variable domain: DVKVTQSSRYLVKRTGEKVFLECVQDMDHENMFWYRQDPGLGLRLIYFSYDVKMKEKGDIPEGYSVSREKKERFSLILESASTNQTSMYLCASSLTTATYEQYFGPGTRLTVT.

The gene calls are TRBV2 and TRBJ1-6, with D tentatively TRBD1 (5 bases). The V end was cut by 0 bases, the J end by 7 bases, with 13 bases between. Looked up from germline, CDR1 is SNHLY and CDR2 is FYNNEI. The CDR3 contains 16 residues. CDR3 in amino acids: CASSEAQPGRNSPLHF. The CDR3 coding sequence is TGTGCCAGCAGTGAAGCGCAGCCGGGGCGGAATTCACCCCTCCACTTT.

The count of this clone is one. This chain connects TRBV7-9 to TRBJ2-1; the D is unclear. The germline CDR1 and CDR2 sequences are SEHNR and FQNEAQ (reference sequence). The ends were cut back, 0 bases at V and 9 bases at J, with 12 bases in the middle. This CDR3 has 14 residues. The CDR3 coding sequence is TGTGCCAGCAGCTTAGCGGTGTTAACGGGTGAGCAGTTCTTC. This codes for CASSLAVLTGEQFF.

J is TRBJ2-1 and V is TRBV3-1 (or the pseudogene TRBV3-2); D is unresolved. The V and J ends lost 1 base and 0 bases respectively, with 4 bases between them. The CDR3 is 14 residues long. Germline V gene data show CDR1 as LGHDT and CDR2 as YNNKEL (reference sequence). The CDR3 here is CASSQGVSYNEQFF. The CDR3 DNA reads as TGTGCCAGCAGCCAAGGAGTCTCCTACAATGAGCAGTTCTTC.